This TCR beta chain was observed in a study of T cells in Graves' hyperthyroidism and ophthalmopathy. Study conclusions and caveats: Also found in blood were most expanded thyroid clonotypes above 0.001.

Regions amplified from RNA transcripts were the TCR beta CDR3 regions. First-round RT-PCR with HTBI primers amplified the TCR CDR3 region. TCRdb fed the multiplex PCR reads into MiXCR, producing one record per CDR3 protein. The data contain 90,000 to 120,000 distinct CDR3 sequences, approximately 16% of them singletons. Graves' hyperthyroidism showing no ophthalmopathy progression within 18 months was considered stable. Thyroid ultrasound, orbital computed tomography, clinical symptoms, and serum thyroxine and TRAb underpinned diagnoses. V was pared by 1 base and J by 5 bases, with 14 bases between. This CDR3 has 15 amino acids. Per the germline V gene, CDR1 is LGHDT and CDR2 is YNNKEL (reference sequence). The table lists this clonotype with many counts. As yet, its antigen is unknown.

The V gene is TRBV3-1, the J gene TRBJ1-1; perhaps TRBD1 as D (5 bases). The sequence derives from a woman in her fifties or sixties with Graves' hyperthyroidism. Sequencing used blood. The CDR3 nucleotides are TGTGCCAGCAGCCAAGTTTATGGGGGGGGGACTGAAGCTTTCTTT. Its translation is CASSQVYGGGTEAFF.